The source of this TCR beta chain is a study of T cell responses to AZD1222 COVID-19 vaccine. Study results and limitations: Close to half of all spike-specific TCRs reportedly target regions of the variants that are unmutated. Spike-spanning, vaccine-associated CD4 TCRs were dominant at 160-218 and 743-854. A mostly white British donor set with more females was recruited, and clonal diversity was possibly underestimated.

This CDR3 comprises 13 residues. The germline V gene has CDR1 SGHVS and CDR2 FQNEAQ. V was shortened by 2 bases and J by 4 bases, with 7 bases between the two germline ends. TCRdb's copy holds only in-frame clones and misses some; the assay was immunoSEQ multiplex PCR. Of nearly 200,000 clones in the sample, under 95% were seen once. Turning to this clone: The antigen remains undetermined.

The rearrangement links TRBV7-8 to TRBJ2-3; D is unclear. The clonotype originates from an adult who received the AZD1222 COVID-19 vaccine. The sequencing used peripheral blood, collected 28 days after the second AZD1222 dose. CDR3 in DNA: TGTGCCAGCAGCTTACGCGTCTCAGATACGCAGTATTTT. Translating it yields CASSLRVSDTQYF.